The present TCR beta chain was sequenced within a study of technical replicates of blood from a few donors. Worth noting for this clone: This sample also contains other DNA sequences that code for the same CDR3.

Measured with immunoSEQ multiplex PCR; TCRdb has only the in-frame clones, and not every one. The data show about 100,000 clones, approximately 95% seen once. The material sequenced was T cells isolated from PBMCs. The sequence was obtained from a human donor in good health.

The CDR3 bases are TGTGCCAGCAGCTTGGATCGGTACGAGCAGTACTTC. Translation gives CASSLDRYEQYF. The rearrangement links TRBV5-6 to TRBJ2-7; no firm D call. Germline CDR1 SGHDT, CDR2 YYEEEE. Deletions cut 0 bases from V and 4 bases from J, with 5 bases between. The CDR3 covers 12 residues.